The source of this T cell receptor (beta chain) is a study of blood T cells in healthy people across ages. Regarding the study as a whole: Researchers deemed the diversity estimates from one million T cells underestimates. Roughly linear declines in TCR beta diversity per million T cells occurred with age. Naive CD4+ cell counts and diversity both ran higher in long-lived than in aged donors.

V lost 8 bases and J lost 6, with 23 bases in between. Germline CDR1 reads MDHEN; CDR2 reads SYDVKM. This CDR3 region has 16 residues. Notes on this clonotype: Its cognate antigen is unknown.

Then a second PCR, running roughly 7 to 11 cycles, was carried out with a sample-barcoded 5' primer and a J-beta primer mix. TCRdb re-analysed the 5' RACE reads in MiXCR, keeping a single row per CDR3 protein. The table includes around 940,000 distinct CDR3 sequences, 51% detected once. Sequencing used blood. V gene TRBV28 combines with J gene TRBJ2-1, with D perhaps assigned TRBD1 or TRBD2 (6 bases each). This receptor was obtained from a woman aged 55-69 years in good health. The CDR3 region has the DNA TGTGCCAGCGAGGTAACAGGGTATAGGGGGGTCAATGAGCAGTTCTTC. Translation: CASEVTGYRGVNEQFF. The whole variable domain, remainder taken from reference TRBV28 and TRBJ2-1, is DVKVTQSSRYLVKRTGEKVFLECVQDMDHENMFWYRQDPGLGLRLIYFSYDVKMKEKGDIPEGYSVSREKKERFSLILESASTNQTSMYLCASEVTGYRGVNEQFFGPGTRLTVL.